A selection of T cell receptor beta chains follows, all from one sample in a study of CD8 T cells in ankylosing spondylitis. TCRdb reprocessed the 5' RACE reads with MiXCR, giving one entry per CDR3 protein. This sample has some 270,000 distinct CDR3 sequences, with 15% to 20% found just once. The sequencing input was blood, either unsorted or a sorted T cell fraction (not recorded which). These receptors were obtained from a male donor with ankylosing spondylitis or in good health (not recorded which). Each CDR3 is given with its conserved first and last residue.

v_call	cdr3_aa
TRBV27	CASSERSAHNEQFF
TRBV20-1	CSARDRTSGTYNEQFF
TRBV3-1	CASSPPRRTDTQYF
TRBV9	CASSELGGGSKNIQYF
TRBV9	CASSTIAGGRSGELFF
TRBV9	CASRFPSSPSVGKNIQYF
TRBV10-3	CAISAGQGAYEQYF
TRBV5-6	CASRPHPSGTEAFF
TRBV27	CASSLGWGVRYEQYF
TRBV10-3	CAISDSFDSGANVLTF
TRBV5-1	CASSWGVTAPNTEAFF
TRBV6-5	CASSYSSGTGGELFF
TRBV29-1	CSERGLAAYNEQFF
TRBV7-9	CASSWRTSGNTQYF
TRBV4-1	CASSQEQGPGGQPQHF
TRBV3-1	CASSQTGLADFFTDTQYF
TRBV6-5	CASSSLRDRVYNEQFF
TRBV20-1	CSARASGPYEQYF
TRBV29-1	CSVEDPTGLYSTDTQYF
TRBV6-1	CASSEWLAESSYEQYF
TRBV6-1	CASSEAWDISYEQYF
TRBV20-1	CSARGGEGPFNYGYTF
TRBV10-3	CAISSGTSGIGRDPDTQYF
TRBV10-3	CAIGGWGELPIGELFF
TRBV20-1	CSARASGSHTQYF
TRBV12-3/TRBV12-4	CASSPPHLALNTGELFF
TRBV6-2/TRBV6-3	CASGPRGLAGGPDTQYF
TRBV7-9	CASSLEAGVGYEQYF
TRBV7-9	CASSFLGASDTDTQYF
TRBV7-9	CASSHSGSNEQYF
TRBV29-1	CSVEGPLDGSPLDEQFF
TRBV14	CASSQETWGEKLFF
TRBV5-1	CASSTSMAATSYNEQFF
TRBV5-1	CASTFSGSYEQYF
TRBV12-3/TRBV12-4	CASSLRTSGRGDNEQFF
TRBV25-1	CASSESENSYEQYF
TRBV5-5	CASSLGLANSYEQYF
TRBV4-3	CASSQAHSTQDYEQYF
TRBV28	CASSFFPSLGANTGELFF
TRBV27	CASGGRATGELFF
TRBV10-3	CAILKPYGRTRGNTGELFF
TRBV6-1	CASSTTGLAGDTDTQYF
TRBV20-1	CSARVKGGLSGELFF
TRBV28	CASSLTPTSGRYEQYF
TRBV3-1	CASRPPVGQGEQYF
TRBV27	CASSLSTGVTGELFF
TRBV12-3/TRBV12-4	CASSPTGLGTEAFF
TRBV6-5	CASSLWGNEQFF
TRBV12-3/TRBV12-4	CASSPRRDELFF
TRBV27	CASSVTGFPDTQYF
TRBV4-3	CASSQTTGRNEKLFF
TRBV7-2	CASSSTAGEGETQYF